The sequence of this T cell receptor beta chain was determined in a study of blood T cell repertoires in COVID-19. Study summary: The samples span acute and convalescent COVID-19 from the United States, Italy and Spain.

This clone was seen once. This table comes from immunoSEQ multiplex PCR, and its TCRdb copy is limited to in-frame clones, with some not included. The sample has approximately 200,000 clones; around 90% are singletons. This CDR3 comprises 15 residues. Deletions cut 0 bases from V and 5 bases from J, with 14 bases between. CDR1 and CDR2 (germline): SGDLS, YYNGEE. Cohort 3 donors were reported recovered after two negative PCRs, clearance, or symptom resolution. The sequencing sample was made of PBMCs or T cells enriched from blood (not recorded which). The chain couples TRBV9 to TRBJ1-2; tentative D call: TRBD1 (5 bases). This clonotype was sampled from a man aged 30-40 years who had recovered from COVID-19. For the CDR3, the DNA is TGTGCCAGCAGCGTAGATCAGGGCATGTGGTATGGCTACACCTTC. This codes for CASSVDQGMWYGYTF.